The 13 T cell receptor beta chains presented below share a single source sample, sequenced in a study of cytomegalovirus exposure and HLA in healthy donors. PCR was performed using 60 Vbeta and 13 Jbeta primers. Clones were sequenced by immunoSEQ multiplex PCR, and TCRdb holds only the in-frame ones, with some missing. The sample includes around 200,000 clones, around 80% of them seen just once. The sequencing input was PBMCs. These receptors all stem from a man in his forties in good health and CMV-seropositive.

The chain uses TRBV5-1 and TRBJ1-2; 8 positions match TRBD1. The V segment lost 1 base and the J segment 2 bases; nucleotides outside the gene matches: 1. The germline CDR1 and CDR2 sequences are SGHRS and YFSETQ. This CDR3 is 14 amino acids long. The CDR3 nucleotides are TGCGCCAGCAGCTTGACAGGGGGAAACTATGGCTACACCTTC. Translation gives CASSLTGGNYGYTF.

The chain recombines TRBV10-1 with TRBJ1-1; weak D call: TRBD1 (5 bases). This CDR3 is 18 amino acids long. Germline CDR1 WNHNN, CDR2 SYGVQD (reference sequence). V shed 0 bases and J shed 1 base, with 18 bases lying between them. DNA of the CDR3: TGCGCCAGCAGTGAGTCGAAAGGGGAGGTCAGGTCGAACACTGAAGCTTTCTTT. Translation gives CASSESKGEVRSNTEAFF.

The chain recombines TRBV4-1 with TRBJ2-1, with a weak D call TRBD2 (5 bases). The length of the CDR3 is 17 residues. CDR1 and CDR2 from the germline V gene are MGHRA and YSYEKL. V was trimmed by 4 bases and J by 0 bases, leaving 16 bases between them. This CDR3 is CASSRLDPTSSYNEQFF. The CDR3 DNA reads TGCGCCAGCAGCCGCCTCGATCCCACTAGCTCCTACAATGAGCAGTTCTTC.

The chain is built from TRBV5-1 and TRBJ1-1; 7 positions match TRBD1. The CDR3 has 14 amino acids. The V gene end was trimmed by 1 base and the J gene end by 5 bases; junction bases not matched to a gene: 5. Per the germline V gene, CDR1 is SGHRS and CDR2 is YFSETQ. Written as DNA, the CDR3 is TGCGCCAGCAGCTTGACAGGGGTGGAGACTGAAGCTTTCTTT. Protein: CASSLTGVETEAFF.

The count of this clone is one. The V and J genes are TRBV5-4 and TRBJ2-3; 10 bases are a match to TRBD2. The CDR3 runs 18 residues. V gave up 7 bases and J gave up 1 base; unmatched junction bases: 15. Per the germline V gene, CDR1 is SGHNT and CDR2 is YYREEE (reference sequence). The CDR3 DNA is TGTGCCAGCGCCCCATCGGGGCTAGCGGGAGCAGGCACAGATACGCAGTATTTT. Translated, it gives CASAPSGLAGAGTDTQYF.

To note about this clone: This same CDR3 is encoded by further DNA sequences in the sample. V usage is TRBV27 and J usage is TRBJ2-5, with 13 bases that match TRBD2. J was trimmed by 5 bases and V by 5 bases; bases with no gene match: 2. This CDR3 has 14 amino acids. Germline assignment: CDR1 MNHEY and CDR2 SMNVEV (reference sequence). CDR3 coding DNA: TGTGCCAGCAGTCTACTAGCGGGAGGGGAGACCCAGTACTTC. Encoded protein: CASSLLAGGETQYF.

The J gene is TRBJ2-2, the V gene TRBV7-9; D is perhaps TRBD1 (6 bases). CDR1 SEHNR and CDR2 FQNEAQ come from the germline V gene (reference sequence). CDR3 size: 13 residues. V was cut by 3 bases and J by 7 bases, with 9 bases left in between. For the CDR3, the DNA is TGTGCCAGCAGCTTGGACAGCGGCGGGGAGCTGTTTTTT. Its protein is CASSLDSGGELFF.

V and J are TRBV7-9 and TRBJ2-7; TRBD1 matches 12 bases. Germline V gene data show CDR1 as SEHNR and CDR2 as FQNEAQ (reference sequence). After removal of 4 bases from V and 7 bases from J, the junction contained 11 bases not matched to a gene. This CDR3 spans 16 amino acids. The CDR3 nucleotides are TGTGCCAGCAGCTCCTCCCCGGGACAGGGGGCGATAGAGCAGTACTTC. This translates into CASSSSPGQGAIEQYF.

V is TRBV18 and J is TRBJ1-5, with D uncertain. CDR3 length: 13 amino acids. Germline V lookup: CDR1 KGHSH, CDR2 LQKENI. Trimming left V 3 bases short and J 0 bases short, with 3 bases between. The CDR3 region has the DNA TGTGCCAGCTCACCCCTTAGCAATCAGCCCCAGCATTTT. Its translation is CASSPLSNQPQHF.

The chain is built from TRBV7-3 and TRBJ2-1; 10 positions agree with TRBD1. Germline values: CDR1 SGHTA, CDR2 FQGTGA. The CDR3 loop spans 13 amino acids. The ends lost 5 bases at V and 8 bases at J; junction bases unmatched: 3. Written as DNA, the CDR3 is TGTGCCAGCAGCCGACAGGGGGCTGATGAGCAGTTCTTC. Protein sequence: CASSRQGADEQFF.

J is TRBJ2-3 and V is TRBV6-4; weak D call: TRBD2 (6 bases). In germline, CDR1 is MRHNA, CDR2 SNTAGT. CDR3 length: 14 residues. V lost 6 bases and J 7 bases, leaving 17 bases between the germline ends. CDR3 bases: TGTGCCAGCAGCGCGGGGTCAGATTCGAATACGCAGTATTTT. Translation gives CASSAGSDSNTQYF.

The rearrangement uses TRBV29-1 and TRBJ2-5; TRBD1 matches 10 bases. The assigned J gene may be wrong: the sequence end matches TRBJ2-7 better. There are 13 residues in the CDR3. Germline V lookup: CDR1 SQVTM, CDR2 ANQGSEA. CDR3 sequence (DNA): TGCAGCATCGAAGGACAGGGGGCCTACGAGCAGTACTTC. Translating it yields CSIEGQGAYEQYF.

The chain couples TRBV5-1 to TRBJ2-3; D is perhaps TRBD1 (5 bases). Germline CDR1 SGHRS, CDR2 YFSETQ. This CDR3 spans 15 amino acids. The V end was cut by 0 bases, the J end by 5 bases, with 13 bases between. In nucleotides, the CDR3 is TGCGCCAGCAGCTTGGTGTCTGGGGCAATAGATACGCAGTATTTT. Its translation: CASSLVSGAIDTQYF. Full variable domain (rest looked up from reference TRBV5-1 and TRBJ2-3): KAGVTQTPRYLIKTRGQQVTLSCSPISGHRSVSWYQQTPGQGLQFLFEYFSETQRNKGNFPGRFSGRQFSNSRSEMNVSTLELGDSALYLCASSLVSGAIDTQYFGPGTRLTVL.